This is a list of T cell receptor beta chains from one sample in a study of blood T cell repertoires in COVID-19. Repertoires were generated with immunoSEQ multiplex PCR, while TCRdb's copy carries only in-frame clones and drops some. The table records about 70,000 clones, approximately 86% of them present only once. The sample taken for sequencing was peripheral blood. The receptors come from a human donor in a cohort sampled during active COVID-19. Each CDR3 is given with its conserved first and last residue. A D gene is named only where the DNA matches it firmly. Expanded clones are given a class, and other clones once, few, many or no size at all.

V	J	D	size	CDR3	DNA
TRBV9	TRBJ2-1	TRBD1	-	CASSPRTGGLKNNEQFF	TGTGCCAGCAGCCCAAGGACAGGGGGCTTAAAAAACAATGAGCAGTTCTTC
TRBV18	TRBJ1-2	TRBD1	few	CASSRTGGRENYGYTF	TGTGCCAGCTCTCGGACAGGGGGCCGGGAAAACTATGGCTACACCTTC
TRBV28	TRBJ1-2	TRBD1	-	CASRPGTGASANYGYTF	TGTGCCAGCAGACCCGGGACAGGGGCATCAGCTAACTATGGCTACACCTTC
TRBV18	TRBJ1-1	TRBD1	-	CASSPGQGAADTEAFF	TGTGCCAGCTCACCGGGACAGGGGGCGGCGGACACTGAAGCTTTCTTT
TRBV5-4	TRBJ1-6	TRBD1	-	CASSLGTGGHNSPLHF	TGTGCCAGCAGCTTAGGGACAGGGGGCCATAATTCACCCCTCCACTTT
TRBV6-5	TRBJ1-1	-	-	CASSYSGSQNTEAFF	TGTGCCAGCAGTTACTCGGGCAGTCAGAACACTGAAGCTTTCTTT
TRBV5-1	TRBJ1-1	-	-	CASSLFDQAAFF	TGCGCCAGCAGCTTGTTCGACCAGGCAGCTTTCTTT
TRBV7-2	TRBJ2-3	-	-	CASSLVGSVSTDTQYF	TGTGCCAGCAGCTTAGTCGGTAGCGTGAGCACAGATACGCAGTATTTT
TRBV5-4	TRBJ1-1	TRBD1	-	CASSLDRGGYTEAFF	TGTGCCAGCAGCTTGGACAGGGGGGGATACACTGAAGCTTTCTTT
TRBV6-5	TRBJ1-1	-	-	CASSQEGRLNTEAFF	TGTGCCAGCAGCCAAGAGGGTCGGTTGAACACTGAAGCTTTCTTT
TRBV28	TRBJ1-5	-	-	CASTLDINQPQHF	TGTGCCAGCACCCTTGACATCAATCAGCCCCAGCATTTT
TRBV11-2	TRBJ2-5	-	-	CASSFQGPSETQYF	TGTGCCAGCAGCTTTCAGGGTCCGAGCGAGACCCAGTACTTC
TRBV6-4	TRBJ2-1	-	once	CASSDPLNEQFF	TGTGCCAGCAGTGACCCCCTCAATGAGCAGTTCTTC
TRBV11-2	TRBJ1-4	-	-	CASSLQRGSNEKLFF	TGTGCCAGCAGCTTACAGCGGGGATCGAATGAAAAACTGTTTTTT
TRBV6-5	TRBJ2-3	-	once	CASSYRWGRDTQYF	TGTGCCAGCAGTTACCGCTGGGGGCGAGATACGCAGTATTTT
TRBV5-4	TRBJ1-2	-	-	CASRLGGPLNYGYTF	TGTGCCAGCAGACTGGGAGGGCCTCTTAACTATGGCTACACCTTC
TRBV2	TRBJ2-5	-	-	CASGWGEETQYF	TGTGCCAGCGGGTGGGGAGAAGAGACCCAGTACTTC
TRBV6-1	TRBJ2-7	-	-	CASSETRTAWSYEQYF	TGTGCCAGCAGTGAGACCCGGACAGCCTGGTCCTACGAGCAGTACTTC
TRBV4-2	TRBJ1-1	-	-	CASSGDKNTEAFF	TGTGCCAGCAGCGGGGACAAGAACACTGAAGCTTTCTTT
TRBV30	TRBJ1-2	-	few	CAWSVSESYTF	TGTGCCTGGAGTGTCTCCGAGTCCTACACCTTC
TRBV5-4	TRBJ2-1	TRBD2	once	CASSLTSGGYNEQFF	TGTGCCAGCAGCTTGACTAGCGGGGGTTACAATGAGCAGTTCTTC
TRBV6-1	TRBJ1-5	-	-	CASSGLPGGRNQPQHF	TGTGCCAGCAGTGGGCTTCCCGGGGGACGCAATCAGCCCCAGCATTTT
TRBV7-2	TRBJ1-1	-	-	CASSLARRGLPMNTEAFF	TGTGCCAGCAGCTTAGCGCGGCGGGGGCTTCCAATGAACACTGAAGCTTTCTTT
TRBV4-1	TRBJ1-1	-	-	CASRNRASNTEAFF	TGCGCCAGCAGGAACAGGGCATCGAACACTGAAGCTTTCTTT
TRBV15	TRBJ1-2	TRBD1	-	CATSSRGAGGGHGYTF	TGTGCCACCAGCAGCCGCGGGGCAGGGGGAGGACATGGCTACACCTTC
TRBV21-1	TRBJ1-4	-	-	CASSKDCTDNTNEKLFF	TGTGCCAGCAGCAAAGATTGTACGGACAACACTAATGAAAAACTGTTTTTT
TRBV7-8	TRBJ2-7	TRBD1	-	CASSHTGGYSYEQYF	TGTGCCAGCAGCCATACAGGGGGGTATTCCTACGAGCAGTACTTC
TRBV7-2	TRBJ2-7	TRBD2	-	CASSSRTSGGALYEQYF	TGTGCCAGCAGCTCCAGGACTAGCGGGGGGGCCCTCTACGAGCAGTACTTC
TRBV7-2	TRBJ2-7	-	-	CASTKPGTGNTYEQYF	TGTGCCAGCACCAAACCAGGTACCGGAAACACCTACGAGCAGTACTTC
TRBV2	TRBJ2-7	TRBD1	once	CASTTGGAISEQYF	TGTGCCAGCACTACAGGGGGCGCGATAAGCGAGCAGTACTTC
TRBV6-1	TRBJ1-1	TRBD1	-	CASSEVGGAGYEAFF	TGTGCCAGCAGTGAAGTAGGGGGCGCGGGCTATGAAGCTTTCTTT
TRBV3-1/TRBV3-2	TRBJ1-3	TRBD1	-	CASSSGGSTPGNTIYF	TGTGCCAGCAGCTCAGGGGGCTCCACCCCTGGAAACACCATATATTTT
TRBV7-9	TRBJ2-1	-	-	CASSLPQSYNEQFF	TGTGCCAGCAGCTTACCCCAATCCTACAATGAGCAGTTCTTC
TRBV28	TRBJ1-6	TRBD1	once	CASRKRRQGLNRSPLHF	TGTGCCAGCAGAAAACGCCGACAGGGGTTGAATAGGTCACCCCTCCACTTT